This entry features one TCR beta chain sequence. What antigen it recognizes has not been identified. No base qualities exist here, and no much larger clone lies one base off it. Inclusive of the bounding cysteine and phenylalanine, the CDR3 is 14 residues long. CDR3 DNA is the only sequence kept; it has 42 bases, read in frame from the first base. V was cut back by 10 bases and J by 2 bases, leaving a gap of 16 bases between them. Taken from the germline V gene (reference sequence), the CDR1 and CDR2 loops are LNHDA and SQIVND. TCR CDR3 regions were amplified from genomic DNA by multiplex PCR using the deep immunoSEQ assay. Genomic DNA extracted from each cell subset was distributed evenly over all wells of several immunoSEQ 96-well plates, and each plate served as one replicate. For sorted subsets, each replicate PCR was loaded with 200 ng genomic DNA, equivalent to 25,000 to 30,000 T cell genomes. Purified libraries were measured with a Qubit 3.0 fluorometer, size-checked on a Bioanalyzer 2100, and measured again with the KAPA Library Quantification kit. A separate single-read 150-cycle Illumina NextSeq 550 flow cell was used to sequence each immunoSEQ 96-well plate. As for the authors' bioinformatics: Because the immunoSEQ output held only junctional sequences and lacked quality scores, the filtering could not match the filtering applied to full-length reads. Sequences were annotated with PyIR, a Python wrapper for IgBLAST v1.9, and V/J genes and CDR3 were assigned using IMGT germline references. Reads with weak V/J assignments (E-value above 1e-6), missing CDR3, stop codons, out-of-frame junctions, or ambiguous translated residues were removed. V3J clonotypes were defined as sequences sharing an identical inferred V gene, J gene, and CDR3 amino acid sequence. The percentage overlap between two repertoires was calculated by dividing the number of shared unique clonotypes by the size of the smaller repertoire. Richness of each repertoire was evaluated using RTK rarefaction, the Chao1 estimator, and Recon v2.1 estimates of unobserved clonotypes. Generation probabilities for all TCRbeta clonotypes obtained by the gDNA method from four donors were computed using OLGA. Not all clones reach the TCRdb copy of this immuneACCESS table, which keeps in-frame sequences only. Checked studies attribute under half of the gap to unresolved V genes and leave the rest unexplained. V and J calls and clone size follow that table, whereas D and trimming were derived from the DNA. This sample holds roughly 640,000 clones; 95% to 98% were observed only once. In total, the top ten clones hold 0.045% to 0.06% of the sample.

The data belong to a study of shared clonotypes between healthy human individuals (dated by TCRdb to 2020 to 2021). General notes on the study: A couple of women and a few men aged 18 to 49 years were included in the cohort. For each donor, CD4 naive and CD4 memory were each given three plates, CD8 naive was given two plates, and CD8 memory was given one plate. Blood TCR repertoires of several healthy adults were deeply sequenced to estimate repertoire size and the extent of clonotype sharing between individuals. To increase sequencing depth and limit assay-specific biases, TCR repertoire library preparation and sequencing were carried out by different laboratories using diverse techniques. Leukapheresis yielded between about 0.9 and 9.5 billion PBMCs per donor.

The donors were healthy, HIV-negative adults who had no recently reported acute infections or vaccinations. Only Caucasian adults living in Nashville, Tennessee, USA were represented among the donors. Magnetic negative selection was used to enrich CD4+ T cells, after which naive cells were positively selected on CD45RA and the negative fraction became the memory subset. Blood was obtained by leukapheresis, after which PBMCs were separated by Ficoll-Histopaque density gradient centrifugation and cryopreserved in liquid nitrogen vapor phase. Purity and quantity of every magnetically sorted T cell population were checked by analytical flow cytometry. Each sorted fraction had its genomic DNA isolated and then quantified by UV absorbance on a Nanodrop 2000c. Overall study outcomes, separate from this receptor: The genetic and exposure-history diversity represented was limited by the small number of donors. Rarefaction of sorted-subset datasets indicated incomplete sequencing despite the large sequencing depth. Compared with non-shared clonotypes, the clonotypes found in all four sorted-subset donors had higher generation probabilities. Sampling was limited to blood, and TCR repertoires in tissue likely differ from TCR repertoires in blood. Estimated clonotype richness was generally larger for naive than for memory subsets. Pairwise subsampling led to the expectation that sequencing depth would affect the degree of clonotype sharing among donors. Sharing across a handful of donors was observed for about 5% of naive CD4, 3.5% of naive CD8, roughly 2.3% of memory CD4, and about 0.39% of memory CD8 clonotypes.

The sequence joins TRBV19 to TRBJ2-3; the D gene assignment is perhaps TRBD1 or TRBD2, with each matching 5 bases. This receptor was taken from a woman aged 25 to 39 in good health. Sequencing was carried out using naive CD4+ T cells sorted from blood. Reading the label with the study, this specimen's cell subset or site is: CD45RA+ positively selected. The CDR3 region reads CATSRGRDTDTQYF. The DNA sequence follows: TGTGCCACCTCTAGGGGACGGGACACAGATACGCAGTATTTT.